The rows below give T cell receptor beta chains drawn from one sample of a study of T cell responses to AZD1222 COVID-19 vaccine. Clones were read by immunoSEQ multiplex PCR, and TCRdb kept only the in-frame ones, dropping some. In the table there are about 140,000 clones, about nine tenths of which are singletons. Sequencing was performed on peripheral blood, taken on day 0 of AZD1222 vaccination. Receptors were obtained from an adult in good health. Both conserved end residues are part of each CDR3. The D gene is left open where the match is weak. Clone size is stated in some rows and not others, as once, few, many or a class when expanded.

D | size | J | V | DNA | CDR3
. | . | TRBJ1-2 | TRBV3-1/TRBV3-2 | TGTGCCAGCAGCCAACATGGCGGGGAAGGGAAAGCTGGCTACACCTTC | CASSQHGGEGKAGYTF
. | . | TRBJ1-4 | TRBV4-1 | TGCGCCAGCAGCCAAGCCGGGACTGCTAATAGGAAACTGTTTTTT | CASSQAGTANRKLFF
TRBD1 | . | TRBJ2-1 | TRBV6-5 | TGTGCCAGCGATCACAGGGGGCTGACCTACAATGAGCAGTTCTTC | CASDHRGLTYNEQFF
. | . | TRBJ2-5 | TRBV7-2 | TGTGCCAGCAGTCTGAACGACCGAATTCAAGAGACCCAGTACTTC | CASSLNDRIQETQYF
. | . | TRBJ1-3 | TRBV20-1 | TGCAGTGCAAGTCGTCCGGGGGACTCTGGAAACACCATATATTTT | CSASRPGDSGNTIYF
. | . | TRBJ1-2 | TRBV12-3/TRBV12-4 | TGTGCCAGCAGTTTTTTTCAAGTTCGGGGCTACACCTTC | CASSFFQVRGYTF
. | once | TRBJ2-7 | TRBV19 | TGTGCCAGTAGCAAGGACGACTCCTACGAGCAGTACTTC | CASSKDDSYEQYF
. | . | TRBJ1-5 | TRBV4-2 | TGTGCCAGCAGCCAAGGCCCCAGGGAGATGCCCCAGCATTTT | CASSQGPREMPQHF
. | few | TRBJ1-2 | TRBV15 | TGTGCCACCAGTCTGGGCCGTAACTATGGCTACACCTTC | CATSLGRNYGYTF
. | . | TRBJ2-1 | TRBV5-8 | TGTGCCAGCAGCGCGACCCCCAATCGAGGCAATGAGCAGTTCTTC | CASSATPNRGNEQFF
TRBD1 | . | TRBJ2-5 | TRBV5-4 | TGTGCCAGCAGCTTGCGGTCAGGGGGCGGTCAAGAGACCCAGTACTTC | CASSLRSGGGQETQYF
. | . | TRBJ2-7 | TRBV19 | TGTGCCAGTAGTATAGCCCTATCTAGCGTACCCTACGAGCAGTACTTC | CASSIALSSVPYEQYF
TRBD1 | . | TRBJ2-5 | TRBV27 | TGTGCCAGCAGTTTATACCACAGGGGGCGCCGGGAGACCCAGTACTTC | CASSLYHRGRRETQYF
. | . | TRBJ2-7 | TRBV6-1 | TGTGCCAGCAGTGAAGCAATGGGACTCCCCTACGAGCAGTACTTC | CASSEAMGLPYEQYF
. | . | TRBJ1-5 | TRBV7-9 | TGTGCCAGCAGCCCCAGAGGGTTGCCCCAGCATTTT | CASSPRGLPQHF
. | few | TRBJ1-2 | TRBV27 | TGTGCCAGCAGTTTTTCTCGCGCTAGGGGGACGGGCTACACCTTC | CASSFSRARGTGYTF
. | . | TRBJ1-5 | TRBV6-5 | TGTGCCAGCAGTTACTCGTCCCCTCGGAGCAATCAGCCCCAGCATTTT | CASSYSSPRSNQPQHF
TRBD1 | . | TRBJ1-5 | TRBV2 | TGTGCCAGCAGTGAAACGACAGGGGTGGAGTCCCAGCATTTT | CASSETTGVESQHF
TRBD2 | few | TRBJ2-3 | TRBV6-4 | TGTGCCAGCAGTGACCGCCTAGCGGGGGGGGCAGATACGCAGTATTTT | CASSDRLAGGADTQYF
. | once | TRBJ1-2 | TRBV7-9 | TGTGCCAGCAGCAAGTCCGGTGGGCCCAACTATGGCTACACCTTC | CASSKSGGPNYGYTF
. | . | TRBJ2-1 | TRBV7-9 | TGTGCCAGCAGCTTAGGTATAGCGACTGAGCAGTTCTTC | CASSLGIATEQFF
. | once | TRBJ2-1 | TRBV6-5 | TGTGCCAGCAGTACTAGGCTATCCTACAATGAGCAGTTCTTC | CASSTRLSYNEQFF
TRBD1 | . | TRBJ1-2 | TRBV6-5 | TGTGCCAGCAGTGACTCGGGACAGGCGCTGGGGGGCTACACCTTC | CASSDSGQALGGYTF
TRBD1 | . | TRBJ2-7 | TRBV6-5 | TGTGCCAGCAGTTACTCCAGACAGGGCGCCTACGAGCAGTACTTC | CASSYSRQGAYEQYF
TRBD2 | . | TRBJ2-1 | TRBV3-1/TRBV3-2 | TGTGCCAGCAGCCCTAGCGGGGGAGGGTTTAATGAGCAGTTCTTC | CASSPSGGGFNEQFF
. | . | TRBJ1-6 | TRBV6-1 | TGTGCCAGCAGTGAATCGGAAGGCAGCCTGGGTTCACCCCTCCACTTT | CASSESEGSLGSPLHF
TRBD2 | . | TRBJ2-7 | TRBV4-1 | TGCGCCAGCAGCCCCCGTTGGGGGGGAAGCTACGAGCAGTACTTC | CASSPRWGGSYEQYF
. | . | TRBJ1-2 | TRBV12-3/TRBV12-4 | TGTGCCAGCAGTTTTTCGGGGGGCTACACCTTC | CASSFSGGYTF
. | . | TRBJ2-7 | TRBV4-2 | TGTGCCAGCAGCCCGCGGGTGTCGGCTCAAGAGCAGTACTTC | CASSPRVSAQEQYF
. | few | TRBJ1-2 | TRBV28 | TGTGCCAGCAGTTCCGACGGTAACTATGGCTACACCTTC | CASSSDGNYGYTF
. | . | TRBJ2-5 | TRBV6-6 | TGTGCCAGCAGTTACGTACACCTCCAAGAGACCCAGTACTTC | CASSYVHLQETQYF